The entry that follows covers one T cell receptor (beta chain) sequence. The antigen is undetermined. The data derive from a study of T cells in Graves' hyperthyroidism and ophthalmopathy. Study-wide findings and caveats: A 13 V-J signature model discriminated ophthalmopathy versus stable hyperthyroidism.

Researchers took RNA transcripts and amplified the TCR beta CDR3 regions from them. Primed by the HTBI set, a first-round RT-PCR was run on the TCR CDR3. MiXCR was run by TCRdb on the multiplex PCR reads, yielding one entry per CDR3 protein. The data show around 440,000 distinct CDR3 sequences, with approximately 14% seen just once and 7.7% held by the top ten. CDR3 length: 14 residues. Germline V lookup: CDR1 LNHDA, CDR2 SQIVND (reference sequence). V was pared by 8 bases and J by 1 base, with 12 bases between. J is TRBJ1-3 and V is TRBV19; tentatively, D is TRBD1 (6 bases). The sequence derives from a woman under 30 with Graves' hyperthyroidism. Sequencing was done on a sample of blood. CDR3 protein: CASGGLGSGNTIYF. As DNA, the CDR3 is TGTGCCAGTGGGGGCCTCGGATCTGGAAACACCATATATTTT.